This T cell receptor (beta chain) was captured in a study of neurological immune-mediated disorders. TCRdb passed the 5' RACE reads through MiXCR, listing each CDR3 protein once. The sample yields approximately 90,000 distinct CDR3 sequences, 3.5% to 4% seen once. With respect to this clonotype: A much larger clone sits a single nucleotide away, making a read error possible.

This TCR came from a woman in her late teens or twenties with multiple sclerosis. Specimen: PBMCs.

The CDR3 DNA reads as TGCAGTGCTAGAGATCCCAGCTCGGTTGTATTAGACCCTAGCAAAGATACGCAGTATTTT. It translates to CSARDPSSVVLDPSKDTQYF. This rearrangement joins TRBV20-1 to TRBJ2-3, with D possibly being TRBD2 (5 bases). Germline CDR1 DFQATT, CDR2 SNEGSKA (reference sequence). This CDR3 is 20 amino acids long.